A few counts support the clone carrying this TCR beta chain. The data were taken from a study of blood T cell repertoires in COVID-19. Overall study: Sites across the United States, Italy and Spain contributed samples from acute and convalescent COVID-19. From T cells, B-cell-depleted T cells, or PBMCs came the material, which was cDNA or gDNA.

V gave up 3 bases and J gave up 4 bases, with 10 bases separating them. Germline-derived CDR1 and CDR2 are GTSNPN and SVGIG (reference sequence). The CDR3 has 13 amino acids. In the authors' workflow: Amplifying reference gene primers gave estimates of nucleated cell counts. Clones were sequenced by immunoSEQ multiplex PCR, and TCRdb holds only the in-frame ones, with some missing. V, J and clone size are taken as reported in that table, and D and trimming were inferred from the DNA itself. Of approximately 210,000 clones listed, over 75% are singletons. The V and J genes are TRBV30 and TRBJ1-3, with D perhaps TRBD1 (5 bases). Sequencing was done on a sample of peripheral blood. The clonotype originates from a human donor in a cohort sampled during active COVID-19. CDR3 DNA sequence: TGTGCCTGGAGAAAGGCAGGGGGAAACACCATATATTTT. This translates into CAWRKAGGNTIYF.